Following are 22 T cell receptor beta chains from one sample sequenced in a study of T cells in Graves' hyperthyroidism and ophthalmopathy. There were TCR beta CDR3 regions amplified from RNA transcripts. The TCR CDR3 first-round RT-PCR relied on the HTBI primer set. TCRdb called the multiplex PCR reads again in MiXCR, with one record for every CDR3 protein. Here the sample spans under 400,000 distinct CDR3 sequences, 15% to 20% being singletons. The sample was blood. All receptors derive from a young man with Graves' hyperthyroidism.

The chain combines TRBV9 with TRBJ2-2; possibly TRBD1 or TRBD2 for D (5 bases each). This CDR3 is 14 amino acids long. V lost 2 bases and J lost 5, with 10 bases in between. Germline V gene lookup returns CDR1 SGDLS and CDR2 YYNGEE. CDR3 DNA sequence: TGTGCCAGCAGCGTGGCAGGGAGAACCGGGGAGCTGTTTTTT. It is translated as CASSVAGRTGELFF.

This clonotype was seen many times. The V call is TRBV25-1, the J call TRBJ1-1; D ambiguous. Trimming took off 11 bases at V and 3 bases at J, with 13 bases between the two ends. The CDR3 covers 12 residues. Germline V gives CDR1 MGHDK, CDR2 SYGVNS. In DNA form, the CDR3 reads TGTGCCTGCAAAACGTGGGACACTGAAGCTTTCTTT. Amino acids: CACKTWDTEAFF.

This clonotype was observed a handful of times. The genes are TRBV11-2 and TRBJ1-2; D gene unclear. The CDR3 totals 14 residues. Germline V lookup: CDR1 SGHAT, CDR2 FQNNGV. V was cut by 0 bases and J by 4 bases, with 9 bases left in between. CDR3 region: CASSLDTRPYGYTF. In DNA form, the CDR3 reads TGTGCCAGCAGCTTAGATACCCGGCCCTATGGCTACACCTTC.

In its sample, this clonotype was seen many times. The rearrangement joins TRBV11-2 to TRBJ2-1, with 8 bases fitting TRBD1. The CDR3 runs 14 residues. The V gene end was trimmed by 4 bases and the J gene end by 9 bases; junction bases not matched to a gene: 8. In germline, CDR1 is SGHAT, CDR2 FQNNGV. CDR3 region: CASSSGTGYSEQFF. CDR3 coding DNA: TGTGCCAGCAGCTCCGGGACAGGTTATAGTGAGCAGTTCTTC. The variable domain in full, with the rest retrieved from reference TRBV11-2 and TRBJ2-1, is EAGVAQSPRYKIIEKRQSVAFWCNPISGHATLYWYQQILGQGPKLLIQFQNNGVVDDSQLPKDRFSAERLKGVDSTLKIQPAKLEDSAVYLCASSSGTGYSEQFFGPGTRLTVL.

This clonotype appeared many times. The chain couples TRBV20-1 to TRBJ2-3; D is unclear. This CDR3 is 11 amino acids long. V lost 6 bases, J lost 4 bases, and 8 bases lay in between. Germline V gene data show CDR1 as DFQATT and CDR2 as SNEGSKA (reference sequence). DNA for the CDR3: TGCAGTGCCTCCCCCGCAGATACGCAGTATTTT. This codes for CSASPADTQYF.

V and J are TRBV19 and TRBJ2-3, with 11 bases fitting TRBD2. The CDR3 length is 17 residues. Germline V gives CDR1 LNHDA, CDR2 SQIVND (reference sequence). With V trimmed by 6 bases and J by 1 base, 9 bases remained unmatched. CDR3 loop: CASRVRLAGSRTDTQYF. In DNA, the CDR3 is TGTGCCAGTAGGGTCAGACTAGCGGGATCCCGCACAGATACGCAGTATTTT. Filled out from reference TRBV19 and TRBJ2-3, the complete variable domain reads DGGITQSPKYLFRKEGQNVTLSCEQNLNHDAMYWYRQDPGQGLRLIYYSQIVNDFQKGDIAEGYSVSREKKESFPLTVTSAQKNPTAFYLCASRVRLAGSRTDTQYFGPGTRLTVL.

This clonotype was found many times. V gene TRBV20-1 combines with J gene TRBJ2-7; no reliable D call. Trimming removed 5 bases at V and 3 bases at J, with 5 bases between. This CDR3 comprises 10 residues. Germline V lookup: CDR1 DFQATT, CDR2 SNEGSKA (reference sequence). For the CDR3, the DNA is TGCAGTGCTGGGAACTACGAGCAGTACTTC. This encodes CSAGNYEQYF.

The rearrangement links TRBV28 to TRBJ2-7, with 7 bases matching TRBD1. Germline CDR1 MDHEN, CDR2 SYDVKM. The CDR3 loop spans 14 amino acids. J was trimmed by 0 bases and V by 7 bases; bases with no gene match: 6. Here the CDR3 DNA reads TGTGCCAGCACCCTGACAGGGCTCTCCTACGAGCAGTACTTC. It encodes CASTLTGLSYEQYF.

This chain connects TRBV29-1 to TRBJ2-5, with 9 bases that match TRBD2. The CDR3 covers 12 residues. V lost 7 bases, J lost 2 bases, and 2 bases stayed unmatched. Germline CDR1 SQVTM, CDR2 ANQGSEA. CDR3 bases: TGCAGCGGCGGGAGGGTTCAAGAGACCCAGTACTTC. As protein: CSGGRVQETQYF.

This clonotype was detected ten times or more. This chain uses TRBV18 with TRBJ2-1; D unclear. Trimming removed 3 bases from V and 8 bases from J, with 5 bases in between. The length of the CDR3 is 11 residues. Germline values: CDR1 KGHSH, CDR2 LQKENI. This CDR3 reads CASSPVDEQFF. DNA for the CDR3: TGTGCCAGCTCACCGGTTGATGAGCAGTTCTTC.

This sequence joins TRBV5-4 and TRBJ2-1; 8 nucleotides line up with TRBD1. The CDR3 length is 18 residues. Per germline, CDR1 SGHNT and CDR2 YYREEE (reference sequence). Losses at the gene ends were 4 bases for V and 3 bases for J; bases not matched to a gene: 15. Written as DNA, the CDR3 is TGTGCCAGCAGCAACCCAGCGTGGGACAGGTTAATCTACAATGAGCAGTTCTTC. It yields the protein CASSNPAWDRLIYNEQFF. Supplemented by reference TRBV5-4 and TRBJ2-1, the full variable domain reads ETGVTQSPTHLIKTRGQQVTLRCSSQSGHNTVSWYQQALGQGPQFIFQYYREEENGRGNFPPRFSGLQFPNYSSELNVNALELDDSALYLCASSNPAWDRLIYNEQFFGPGTRLTVL.

V usage is TRBV7-9 and J usage is TRBJ1-1; possibly TRBD1 for D (6 bases). This CDR3 is 14 amino acids long. V was clipped by 5 bases and J by 4 bases, with 14 bases between them. Germline V lookup: CDR1 SEHNR, CDR2 FQNEAQ (reference sequence). CDR3 protein: CASSLNQGTTEAFF. The CDR3, as DNA: TGTGCCAGCAGCCTAAACCAGGGGACCACTGAAGCTTTCTTT. The entire variable domain, with the rest obtained from reference TRBV7-9 and TRBJ1-1, is as follows: DTGVSQNPRHKITKRGQNVTFRCDPISEHNRLYWYRQTLGQGPEFLTYFQNEAQLEKSRLLSDRFSAERPKGSFSTLEIQRTEQGDSAMYLCASSLNQGTTEAFFGQGTRLTVV.

The chain links TRBV4-2 to TRBJ2-5; D tentatively reads TRBD1 or TRBD2 (6 bases each). Germline CDR1 is LGHNA and CDR2 is YNFKEQ. There are 14 residues in the CDR3. Trimming stripped 1 base from V and 1 base from J, with 7 bases between. CDR3: CASSQGGAQETQYF. In DNA, the CDR3 is TGTGCCAGCAGCCAAGGGGGGGCCCAAGAGACCCAGTACTTC.

This clonotype was recorded many times. CDR3 nucleotides: TGTGCCAGCCAGGCGGGAGAACAGACCCAGTACTTC. Translating gives CASQAGEQTQYF. The chain is built from TRBV6-1 and TRBJ2-5; 7 nucleotides match TRBD2. The germline CDR1 and CDR2 sequences are MNHNS and SASEGT. J gave up 6 bases and V 8 bases, and 6 bases lay outside the gene matches. The CDR3 has 12 amino acids.

This clonotype was seen repeatedly, ten times or more. The genes are TRBV11-3 and TRBJ1-1, with 8 bases fitting TRBD1. Germline CDR1 is SGHNT and CDR2 is YENEEA. V gave up 1 base and J gave up 4 bases; unmatched junction bases: 8. CDR3 length equals 16 residues. CDR3 sequence: CASSLVGGQAFTEAFF. The CDR3 DNA is TGTGCCAGCAGCTTAGTAGGGGGACAGGCTTTCACTGAAGCTTTCTTT.

V usage is TRBV9 and J usage is TRBJ1-4; 7 bases line up with TRBD1. The CDR3 loop spans 14 amino acids. The germline V gene has CDR1 SGDLS and CDR2 YYNGEE. Losses at the gene ends were 3 bases for V and 6 bases for J; bases not matched to a gene: 5. The CDR3: CASSDRGTDEKLFF. The CDR3 nucleotides are TGTGCCAGCAGCGACAGGGGCACGGATGAAAAACTGTTTTTT. Together with reference TRBV9 and TRBJ1-4, the CDR3 gives the full variable domain: DSGVTQTPKHLITATGQRVTLRCSPRSGDLSVYWYQQSLDQGLQFLIQYYNGEERAKGNILERFSAQQFPDLHSELNLSSLELGDSALYFCASSDRGTDEKLFFGSGTQLSVL.

This clonotype occurred many times. The chain combines TRBV5-5 with TRBJ2-7; tentative D call: TRBD2 (6 bases). The ends were cut back, 3 bases at V and 6 bases at J, with 22 bases in the middle. This CDR3 is 16 amino acids long. Germline V gene lookup returns CDR1 SGHKS and CDR2 YYEKEE (reference sequence). The chain's CDR3 is CASSSRFVGGGIEQYF. The CDR3 DNA reads TGTGCCAGCAGCTCCCGGTTCGTTGGGGGAGGAATCGAGCAGTACTTC. Drawing the rest from reference TRBV5-5 and TRBJ2-7, the complete variable domain is DAGVTQSPTHLIKTRGQQVTLRCSPISGHKSVSWYQQVLGQGPQFIFQYYEKEERGRGNFPDRFSARQFPNYSSELNVNALLLGDSALYLCASSSRFVGGGIEQYFGPGTRLTVT.

This clonotype was found once. The V call is TRBV20-1, the J call TRBJ2-5; D unclear. CDR3 length: 13 residues. V lost 0 bases to trimming and J lost 5 bases, with 10 bases between them. Germline values: CDR1 DFQATT, CDR2 SNEGSKA (reference sequence). The CDR3: CSARDPNAETQYF. The CDR3 bases are TGCAGTGCTAGAGATCCCAACGCGGAGACCCAGTACTTC.

J is TRBJ2-2 and V is TRBV6-2 or TRBV6-3; possible D gene TRBD1, 5 bases. Trimming cost V 4 bases and J 3 bases, with 15 bases left between them. The CDR3 sequence is 16 residues long. Per the germline V gene, CDR1 is MNHEY and CDR2 is SVGEGT. The CDR3 DNA reads TGTGCCAGCAGTTCCTGCAGGGTTGGTGACACCGGGGAGCTGTTTTTT. Its translation: CASSSCRVGDTGELFF.

V is TRBV18 and J is TRBJ2-5; no firm D call. Trimming stripped 5 bases from V and 1 base from J, with 5 bases between. This CDR3 is 12 amino acids long. Germline V CDR1 and CDR2: KGHSH, LQKENI. CDR3 coding DNA: TGTGCCAGCTCAGACCTCCAAGAGACCCAGTACTTC. It specifies CASSDLQETQYF.

The chain employs TRBV20-1 and TRBJ1-1; possible D gene TRBD1, 5 bases. V was clipped by 6 bases and J by 6 bases, with 17 bases between them. CDR1 is DFQATT and CDR2 is SNEGSKA in the germline V gene (reference sequence). This CDR3 spans 13 amino acids. For the CDR3, the DNA is TGCAGTGCAGGGGAACCTTTTTTGGCTGAAGCTTTCTTT. Protein: CSAGEPFLAEAFF.

About this clonotype: A much larger clone sits a single nucleotide away, making a read error possible. This rearrangement joins TRBV11-3 to TRBJ2-3; D remains ambiguous. CDR3 length: 12 residues. Looked up from germline, CDR1 is SGHNT and CDR2 is YENEEA. Here the CDR3 DNA reads TGTGCCAGGAGCTTAAATCCAGATACGCAGTATTTT. Its translation is CARSLNPDTQYF.